The clone carrying this T cell receptor (beta chain) has only one observation. The antigen is not known. A single record per CDR3 protein comes from TCRdb applying MiXCR to the 5' RACE reads. The data contain approximately 5,000 distinct CDR3 sequences, roughly 7% of them singletons. This specimen comes from a study of spatial heterogeneity in lung cancer. Whole-study findings and limits: It was found that expanded intratumoral alpha and beta TCR counts tracked tumor mutation counts.

Time point indicated: sample taken at primary tumor resection. Donation came from over 60 patients with untreated early-stage non-small cell lung cancer. Extraction of whole RNA from tumor, nontumor lung or frozen PBMC preceded unsorted sequencing. CDR1 is KGHDR, CDR2 SFDVKD, per germline. The CDR3 covers 14 residues. V dropped 2 bases and J dropped 9 bases, with 15 bases sitting between them. The receptor's source is a male donor with early-stage non-small cell lung cancer. The sequencing here drew on lung tumor tissue, taken at surgery. The chain uses TRBV24-1 and TRBJ1-1, with D unresolved. The CDR3 DNA sequence: TGTGCCACCAGTGATTCAGGCCCCACAATAAAAGCTTTCTTT. Translating gives CATSDSGPTIKAFF.